A single sample gave rise to the 25 T cell receptor beta chains below, sequenced in a study of follicular helper T cells after annual influenza vaccination. Sequenced by immunoSEQ multiplex PCR; TCRdb stores in-frame clones only, minus some. The data contain nearly 9,000 clones, more than 80% of them singletons. The time point: 2013-2014 season, 7 days after vaccination. Sequenced here: CXCR5+ CD38- circulating T follicular helper cells from blood, sampled 7 days after influenza vaccination. Subset: circulating Tfh, non-naive CD4+CXCR5+PD-1+ (ICOS+CD38+ or ICOS-CD38-). These receptors were taken from an adult who received the influenza vaccine.

This chain uses TRBV5-6 with TRBJ1-5; unclear D gene. The CDR3 has 13 amino acids. Trimming left V 2 bases short and J 11 bases short, with 14 bases between. CDR1 SGHDT and CDR2 YYEEEE come from the germline V gene. The CDR3 is CASSFRGEETQHF. Here the CDR3 DNA reads TGTGCCAGCAGCTTCCGGGGTGAAGAGACCCAGCATTTT.

The CDR3 sequence: CASSLEVAEPSGHTIYF. The CDR3 DNA reads as TGTGCCAGCAGCTTAGAAGTAGCGGAGCCGAGCGGGCACACCATATATTTT. The genes are TRBV11-2 and TRBJ1-3; D unclear. The germline gives CDR1 SGHAT, CDR2 FQNNGV. V was trimmed by 0 bases and J by 8 bases, leaving 20 bases between them. The CDR3 length is 17 residues.

The V call is TRBV11-2, the J call TRBJ1-2; 7 bases are a match to TRBD1. Germline CDR1 reads SGHAT; CDR2 reads FQNNGV. Unmatched junction bases numbered 17, after V lost 4 bases and J lost 3 bases. This CDR3 comprises 18 residues. In DNA form, the CDR3 reads TGTGCCAGCAGCTCCCACCAGCGACAGGGACTCAGATACTATGGCTACACCTTC. This codes for CASSSHQRQGLRYYGYTF.

V usage is TRBV6-1 and J usage is TRBJ1-1; D perhaps matches TRBD1 (5 bases). This CDR3 has 14 amino acids. Germline values: CDR1 MNHNS, CDR2 SASEGT. The V gene lost 6 bases and the J gene lost 1 base, with 12 bases spanning the gap. Here the CDR3 reads CASRPDSRNTEAFF. The CDR3 DNA sequence: TGTGCCAGCAGACCCGACAGTCGGAACACTGAAGCTTTCTTT.

This chain uses TRBV19 with TRBJ2-5; D unresolved. Germline V gene data show CDR1 as LNHDA and CDR2 as SQIVND (reference sequence). The CDR3 runs to 13 residues. V was clipped by 5 bases and J by 1 base, with 8 bases between them. Here the CDR3 reads CASSGSVQETQYF. Here the CDR3 DNA reads TGTGCCAGTAGTGGGTCCGTCCAAGAGACCCAGTACTTC. The full variable domain, completed using reference TRBV19 and TRBJ2-5, is DGGITQSPKYLFRKEGQNVTLSCEQNLNHDAMYWYRQDPGQGLRLIYYSQIVNDFQKGDIAEGYSVSREKKESFPLTVTSAQKNPTAFYLCASSGSVQETQYFGPGTRLLVL.

This chain connects TRBV2 to TRBJ2-3; D is ambiguous. The CDR3 extends over 12 amino acids. CDR1 is SNHLY, CDR2 FYNNEI, per germline. V was shortened by 2 bases and J by 6 bases, with 6 bases between the two germline ends. CDR3 sequence reads: CASSENMDTQYF. CDR3 nucleotide sequence: TGTGCCAGCAGTGAAAACATGGATACGCAGTATTTT.

The chain has TRBV6-1 and TRBJ1-5; TRBD1 is a possible D gene (5 bases). The V gene's germline CDR1 is MNHNS and CDR2 SASEGT. The V end lost 3 bases, the J end lost 4 bases, and 10 bases lay between the germline ends. This CDR3 region has 14 residues. The CDR3 sequence: CASSDGRGNQPQHF. CDR3 nucleotides: TGTGCCAGCAGTGACGGACGGGGGAATCAGCCCCAGCATTTT.

V gene TRBV28 combines with J gene TRBJ1-1, with 7 nucleotides matching TRBD1. Trimming took 9 bases from V and 5 from J; bases not matched to a gene: 9. This CDR3 has 13 amino acids. The germline gives CDR1 MDHEN, CDR2 SYDVKM. The CDR3 DNA follows: TGTGCCAGTCTCCAGGGGGGTTGGACTGAAGCTTTCTTT. Its protein is CASLQGGWTEAFF. Full variable domain (outside the CDR3, taken from reference TRBV28 and TRBJ1-1): DVKVTQSSRYLVKRTGEKVFLECVQDMDHENMFWYRQDPGLGLRLIYFSYDVKMKEKGDIPEGYSVSREKKERFSLILESASTNQTSMYLCASLQGGWTEAFFGQGTRLTVV.

This rearrangement joins TRBV19 to TRBJ2-5, with TRBD2 identical over 7 bases. The J call is in doubt because the DNA end fits TRBJ2-7 better. The CDR3 is made up of 15 amino acids. The germline CDR1 and CDR2 sequences are LNHDA and SQIVND (reference sequence). In nucleotides, the CDR3 is TGTGCCAGTAGTATAGCGGCGGGAGTGGCGTACGAGCAGTACTTC. Residues: CASSIAAGVAYEQYF.

The chain is built from TRBV7-2 and TRBJ2-7; the match to TRBD2 covers 10 bases. The germline V gene has CDR1 SGHTA and CDR2 FQGNSA. This CDR3 region has 15 residues. V shed 5 bases and J 3 bases; nucleotides not matched to a gene: 7. CDR3 nucleotides: TGTGCCAGCAGCGAGGCTAGCGGGGGTGGCTACGAGCAGTACTTC. It specifies CASSEASGGGYEQYF.

The chain is built from TRBV5-4 and TRBJ2-5; the D gene is possibly TRBD2 (5 bases). CDR3 length: 13 residues. CDR1 is SGHNT and CDR2 is YYREEE in the germline V gene (reference sequence). Trimming removed 4 bases from V and 5 bases from J, with 12 bases in between. The chain's CDR3 is CASSRREGETQYF. DNA for the CDR3: TGTGCCAGCAGCAGACGGGAAGGGGAGACCCAGTACTTC.

The sample holds one count of this clone. CDR3 protein: CASSLGTTSGPKYF. Here the CDR3 DNA reads TGTGCCAGCAGCTTAGGGACCACTAGCGGGCCTAAGTACTTC. The J gene is TRBJ2-7, the V gene TRBV7-2; 9 bases agree with TRBD2. CDR1 SGHTA and CDR2 FQGNSA come from the germline V gene. CDR3 size: 14 residues. Germline trimming cut 1 base from V and 11 bases from J; bases unmatched to any gene: 9.

CDR3 nucleotides: TGCGCCAGCAGCCAAGATCCCTCGACGGCAGATACGCAGTATTTT. Translating gives CASSQDPSTADTQYF. This chain connects TRBV4-3 to TRBJ2-3, with D unclear. V was shortened by 0 bases and J by 4 bases, with 11 bases between the two germline ends. This CDR3 has 15 amino acids. Germline loops: CDR1 LGHNA, CDR2 YSLEER.

The rearrangement joins TRBV13 to TRBJ2-2, with D possibly matching TRBD1 (6 bases). CDR3 length equals 15 residues. The germline V and J ends were trimmed by 4 bases and 7 bases, with 16 bases remaining between them. Germline CDR1 reads PRHDT; CDR2 reads FYEKMQ (reference sequence). The DNA for the CDR3 is TGTGCCAGCAGCTCTACAGGGCGGGTTGTCGGGGAGCTGTTTTTT. Encoded protein: CASSSTGRVVGELFF. Full variable domain (rest looked up from reference TRBV13 and TRBJ2-2): AAGVIQSPRHLIKEKRETATLKCYPIPRHDTVYWYQQGPGQDPQFLISFYEKMQSDKGSIPDRFSAQQFSDYHSELNMSSLELGDSALYFCASSSTGRVVGELFFGEGSRLTVL.

The V and J genes are TRBV5-5 and TRBJ2-2; 8 nucleotides line up with TRBD1. V gave up 4 bases and J gave up 0 bases; unmatched junction bases: 2. There are 15 residues in the CDR3. Germline CDR1 is SGHKS and CDR2 is YYEKEE (reference sequence). In DNA form, the CDR3 reads TGTGCCAGCAGCAGGGGACAGGCGAACACCGGGGAGCTGTTTTTT. It encodes CASSRGQANTGELFF.

The V and J genes are TRBV28 and TRBJ2-5; D is undetermined. Germline values: CDR1 MDHEN, CDR2 SYDVKM. Trimming removed 6 bases at V and 0 bases at J, with 5 bases between. The CDR3 totals 12 residues. The CDR3 DNA follows: TGTGCCAGCAGAGGGAACCAAGAGACCCAGTACTTC. Protein: CASRGNQETQYF.

The V and J genes are TRBV19 and TRBJ1-5, with D hard to call. This CDR3 is built from 14 residues. In germline, CDR1 is LNHDA, CDR2 SQIVND (reference sequence). The V end was cut by 7 bases, the J end by 3 bases, with 13 bases between. The CDR3 spells CASNLLWANQPQHF. CDR3 coding DNA: TGTGCCAGTAATCTCCTCTGGGCCAATCAGCCCCAGCATTTT.

This clone was counted between two and nine times. The CDR3 DNA is TGTGCCAGCAGCCCCGGGACAGAAGAGACCCAGTACTTC. This translates into CASSPGTEETQYF. V and J are TRBV5-4 and TRBJ2-5; 7 bases are shared with TRBD1. This CDR3 is built from 13 residues. V shed 4 bases and J 3 bases; nucleotides not matched to a gene: 3. Germline V gene lookup returns CDR1 SGHNT and CDR2 YYREEE (reference sequence). Based on the CDR3 plus reference TRBV5-4 and TRBJ2-5, the full variable domain is ETGVTQSPTHLIKTRGQQVTLRCSSQSGHNTVSWYQQALGQGPQFIFQYYREEENGRGNFPPRFSGLQFPNYSSELNVNALELDDSALYLCASSPGTEETQYFGPGTRLLVL.

The chain recombines TRBV28 with TRBJ2-1; 13 bases match TRBD2. Germline V CDR1 and CDR2: MDHEN, SYDVKM. V lost 5 bases to trimming and J lost 6 bases; unmatched junction nucleotides: 4. This CDR3 is 15 amino acids long. The CDR3 sequence is CASSLTSGGPNEQFF. CDR3 nucleotide sequence: TGTGCCAGCAGTCTGACTAGCGGGGGGCCCAATGAGCAGTTCTTC.

This chain uses TRBV12-1 with TRBJ1-2; TRBD1 is the table's D call, not checked against the DNA. TRBV12-1 is flagged as a pseudogene. The CDR3 sequence is 14 residues long. CDR3 residues: CASSFLQADYGYTF. The CDR3 DNA follows: TGTGCCAGCAGCTTTTTACAGGCTGACTATGGCTACACCTTC.

The chain couples TRBV19 to TRBJ1-4, with D perhaps matching TRBD1 (5 bases). Germline loops: CDR1 LNHDA, CDR2 SQIVND (reference sequence). V was shortened by 6 bases and J by 3 bases, with 14 bases between the two germline ends. This CDR3 spans 15 amino acids. CDR3 in DNA: TGTGCCAGTAGGACCGGGGGTTCGGCTAATGAAAAACTGTTTTTT. This translates into CASRTGGSANEKLFF.

This chain links TRBV7-2 with TRBJ1-5; 8 bases are a match to TRBD1. Trimming removed 4 bases from V and 6 bases from J; junction bases left unmatched: 5. The CDR3 spans 14 residues. CDR1 and CDR2 (germline): SGHTA, FQGNSA. CDR3 in DNA: TGTGCCAGCAGCTCTACAGGGGGAGGTCAGCCCCAGCATTTT. Its translation: CASSSTGGGQPQHF. The variable domain in full, completed from reference TRBV7-2 and TRBJ1-5, reads GAGVSQSPSNKVTEKGKDVELRCDPISGHTALYWYRQSLGQGLEFLIYFQGNSAPDKSGLPSDRFSAERTGGSVSTLTIQRTQQEDSAVYLCASSSTGGGQPQHFGDGTRLSIL.

The chain carries TRBV28 and TRBJ1-6; a possible D gene is TRBD1 (5 bases). The CDR3 runs to 14 residues. V dropped 6 bases and J dropped 7 bases, with 13 bases sitting between them. The germline gives CDR1 MDHEN, CDR2 SYDVKM. Written as DNA, the CDR3 is TGTGCCAGCAGCCGTGCCGACAGAAATTCACCCCTCCACTTT. Translation: CASSRADRNSPLHF.

This chain links TRBV14 with TRBJ2-5; the D gene is possibly TRBD1 (5 bases). The CDR3 extends over 15 amino acids. Trimming cost V 1 base and J 1 base, with 10 bases left between them. Germline V gene data show CDR1 as SGHDN and CDR2 as FVKESK. CDR3 loop: CASSQVTGVQETQYF. The CDR3 nucleotides are TGTGCCAGCAGCCAAGTAACAGGAGTCCAAGAGACCCAGTACTTC.

This clone was detected only a few times. The chain carries TRBV11-3 and TRBJ2-7; D possibly matches TRBD1 or TRBD2 (6 bases each). V gave up 8 bases and J gave up 7 bases, with 18 bases separating them. This CDR3 has 13 amino acids. Germline V gene lookup returns CDR1 SGHNT and CDR2 YENEEA. The CDR3 DNA reads TGTGCCAGCTCGTTAACTAGCCAGGGGGAGCAGTACTTC. Amino acid sequence: CASSLTSQGEQYF. Full variable domain (rest looked up from reference TRBV11-3 and TRBJ2-7): EAGVVQSPRYKIIEKKQPVAFWCNPISGHNTLYWYLQNLGQGPELLIRYENEEAVDDSQLPKDRFSAERLKGVDSTLKIQPAELGDSAVYLCASSLTSQGEQYFGPGTRLTVT.